Detailed here is one TCR beta chain. Its matching antigen is unknown. The PCR was carried out with 60 Vbeta primers and 13 Jbeta primers. Source study methods: Later, an analysis found 80 million or so unique TCR beta chains, and approximately 10 million of these were shared. TCRdb's table, derived via immunoSEQ multiplex PCR, lists solely in-frame clones and lacks some. Clone size and V and J calls were adopted from that table, with D and trimming inferred from the DNA. The repertoire has roughly 190,000 clones, over 80% of them found once; the top ten carry roughly 10%. There are 14 residues in the CDR3. V was clipped by 4 bases and J by 4 bases; unmatched bases: 5. Germline-derived CDR1 and CDR2 are MDHEN and SYDVKM. This sample was taken from a study of cytomegalovirus exposure and HLA in healthy donors. Study-wide findings and caveats: A later analysis reportedly identified an Asian-associated ancestry cluster as carrying fewer N-insertions than the roughly 670-donor mean. Specific recognition of CMV antigens was confirmed in vitro for a few chains (all CMV-associated).

The sequenced sample consisted of PBMCs. The clonotype originates from a woman between 50 and 59 years old in good health and CMV-seropositive. The chain recombines TRBV28 with TRBJ1-2, with 8 bases fitting TRBD1. The CDR3 DNA reads as TGTGCCAGCAGTTCGTGGACAGGGCGCTATGGCTACACCTTC. It translates to CASSSWTGRYGYTF.